The present entry profiles one TCR beta chain with its context. Its antigen is still unknown. This table comes from immunoSEQ multiplex PCR, and its TCRdb copy is limited to in-frame clones, with some not included. The data hold over 120,000 clones, with about 92% observed a single time. V dropped 0 bases and J dropped 6; count of bases not matched to a gene: 4. The CDR3 spans 15 residues. Germline-derived CDR1 and CDR2 are KGHSH and LQKENI. This entry comes from a study of T cell responses to AZD1222 COVID-19 vaccine. Study observations and caveats: White British donors predominated, females outnumbered males, and clonal diversity was possibly underestimated.

The starting material was peripheral blood, obtained 28 days after the second AZD1222 dose. This sequence was found in an adult who received the AZD1222 COVID-19 vaccine. The rearrangement uses TRBV18 and TRBJ1-2, with 10 positions matching TRBD1. CDR3 protein: CASSPPGTGVHGYTF. Here the CDR3 DNA reads TGTGCCAGCTCACCACCCGGGACAGGGGTTCATGGCTACACCTTC.